This is a list of T cell receptor beta chains from one sample in a study of blood T cell repertoires in COVID-19. TCRdb's table, derived via immunoSEQ multiplex PCR, lists solely in-frame clones and lacks some. Among 220,000 or so clones listed, more than 75% were seen once. Sequencing input: PBMCs or T cells enriched from blood (not recorded which). The receptors here all came from a woman in her forties or fifties who had recovered from COVID-19. Each CDR3 is given with its conserved first and last residue.

CDR3aa: CASSAKTLRDRDSPLHF
j_gene: TRBJ1-6
v_gene: TRBV9

CDR3aa: CASSRTPMLLYNEQFF
j_gene: TRBJ2-1
v_gene: TRBV4-1

CDR3aa: CASSSGGEQYF
j_gene: TRBJ2-7
v_gene: TRBV6-5

CDR3aa: CASSYRSLNTEAFF
j_gene: TRBJ1-1
v_gene: TRBV5-1

CDR3aa: CASSLVFDRRGRNTGELFF
j_gene: TRBJ2-2
v_gene: TRBV28

CDR3aa: CASSLPVGSNQPQHF
j_gene: TRBJ1-5
v_gene: TRBV28

CDR3aa: CASSAGQLNTEAFF
j_gene: TRBJ1-1
v_gene: TRBV2

CDR3aa: CASSQDRAQETQYF
j_gene: TRBJ2-5
v_gene: TRBV4-3

CDR3aa: CASSLRRPTDTQYF
j_gene: TRBJ2-3
v_gene: TRBV11-3

CDR3aa: CASSRRDVSTDTQYF
j_gene: TRBJ2-3
v_gene: TRBV6-5

CDR3aa: CARDFGSNTDTQYF
j_gene: TRBJ2-3
v_gene: TRBV2

CDR3aa: CASPPQYEQYF
j_gene: TRBJ2-7
v_gene: TRBV6-4

CDR3aa: CASSYQGGSGQPQHF
j_gene: TRBJ1-5
v_gene: TRBV6-2/TRBV6-3

CDR3aa: CAWSRTAGVIYEQYF
j_gene: TRBJ2-7
v_gene: TRBV30

CDR3aa: CASSIVFEEMNTEAFF
j_gene: TRBJ1-1
v_gene: TRBV19

CDR3aa: CATSDLGGTGELFF
j_gene: TRBJ2-2
v_gene: TRBV24-1

CDR3aa: CASSYPGGKLFF
j_gene: TRBJ1-4
v_gene: TRBV6-5

CDR3aa: CASSVQREAFF
j_gene: TRBJ1-1
v_gene: TRBV2

CDR3aa: CASSPDRTELFF
j_gene: TRBJ2-2
v_gene: TRBV7-9

CDR3aa: CASSAGSGGADEQYF
j_gene: TRBJ2-7
v_gene: TRBV9

CDR3aa: CASSHRGMNTGELFF
j_gene: TRBJ2-2
v_gene: TRBV6-5

CDR3aa: CASSLVGGGYTF
j_gene: TRBJ1-2
v_gene: TRBV7-2

CDR3aa: CASSIGQMYGYTF
j_gene: TRBJ1-2
v_gene: TRBV19

CDR3aa: CASSPGATGFTEAFF
j_gene: TRBJ1-1
v_gene: TRBV5-1

CDR3aa: CASSQDLGLQETQYF
j_gene: TRBJ2-5
v_gene: TRBV4-3

CDR3aa: CASVRDSSYEQYF
j_gene: TRBJ2-7
v_gene: TRBV10-2

CDR3aa: CASNQGLSNQPQHF
j_gene: TRBJ1-5
v_gene: TRBV6-5

CDR3aa: CASSTPSYEQYF
j_gene: TRBJ2-7
v_gene: TRBV11-2

CDR3aa: CAIQVLDRGPSNTEAFF
j_gene: TRBJ1-1
v_gene: TRBV9

CDR3aa: CASRTNRGLDTEAFF
j_gene: TRBJ1-1
v_gene: TRBV7-9